This TCR beta chain was sequenced during a study of T-cell reconstitution after alpha-beta-depleted transplantation in children. This CDR3 spans 13 amino acids. Between the trimmed V and J ends, which lost 3 bases and 0 bases, there was a span of 6 bases. Germline V lookup: CDR1 MGHRA, CDR2 YSYEKL. The library targeted TCRbeta and was prepared with unique molecular identifiers. MiXCR, run by TCRdb on the PCR reads, gives a single entry per CDR3 protein. Of about 270,000 distinct CDR3 sequences listed, over 8% are singletons. This clonotype was detected a few times. The rearrangement joins TRBV4-1 to TRBJ2-7; no definite D call. The receptor's source is a human donor who donated a stem cell graft to a child with SCID. Sequenced here: PBMCs from the stem cell graft donor, sampled from the stem cell graft. The CDR3 loop reads CASSHPGSYEQYF. CDR3 bases: TGCGCCAGCAGCCACCCGGGCTCCTACGAGCAGTACTTC.